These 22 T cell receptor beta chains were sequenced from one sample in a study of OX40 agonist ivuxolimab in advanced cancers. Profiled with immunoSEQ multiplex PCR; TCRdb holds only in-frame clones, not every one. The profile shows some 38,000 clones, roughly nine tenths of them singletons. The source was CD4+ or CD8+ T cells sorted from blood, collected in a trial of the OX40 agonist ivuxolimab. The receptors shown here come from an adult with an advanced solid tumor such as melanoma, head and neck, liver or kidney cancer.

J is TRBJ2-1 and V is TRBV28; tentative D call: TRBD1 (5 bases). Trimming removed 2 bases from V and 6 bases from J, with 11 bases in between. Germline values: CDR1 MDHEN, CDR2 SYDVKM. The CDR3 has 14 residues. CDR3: CASSLSRGGNEQFF. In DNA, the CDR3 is TGTGCCAGCAGTTTAAGTAGGGGCGGCAATGAGCAGTTCTTC.

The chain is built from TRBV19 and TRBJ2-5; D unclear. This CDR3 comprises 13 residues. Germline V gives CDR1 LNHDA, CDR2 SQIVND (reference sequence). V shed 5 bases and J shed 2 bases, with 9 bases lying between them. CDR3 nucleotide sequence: TGTGCCAGTAGTTGGGCCGATCAAGAGACCCAGTACTTC. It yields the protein CASSWADQETQYF.

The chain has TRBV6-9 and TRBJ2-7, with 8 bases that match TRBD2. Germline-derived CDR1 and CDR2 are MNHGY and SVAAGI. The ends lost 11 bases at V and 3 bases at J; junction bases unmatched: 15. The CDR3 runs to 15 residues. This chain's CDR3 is CASGGSSYPNYEQYF. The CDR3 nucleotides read TGTGCCTCGGGGGGGAGCTCGTATCCTAACTACGAGCAGTACTTC.

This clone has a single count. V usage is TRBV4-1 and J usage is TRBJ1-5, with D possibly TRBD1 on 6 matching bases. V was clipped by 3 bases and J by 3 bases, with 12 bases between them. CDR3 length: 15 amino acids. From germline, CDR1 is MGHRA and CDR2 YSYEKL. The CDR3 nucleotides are TGCGCCAGCAGCCACGTCGGGACACTCAATCAGCCCCAGCATTTT. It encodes CASSHVGTLNQPQHF.

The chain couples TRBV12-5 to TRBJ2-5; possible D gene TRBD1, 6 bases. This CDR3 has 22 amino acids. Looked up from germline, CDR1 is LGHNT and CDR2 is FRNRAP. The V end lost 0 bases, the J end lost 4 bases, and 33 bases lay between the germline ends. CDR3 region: CASGLVQVDGVSPGVRGETQYF. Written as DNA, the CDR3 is TGTGCTAGTGGTTTGGTACAGGTTGATGGGGTGAGCCCAGGGGTAAGGGGAGAGACCCAGTACTTC.

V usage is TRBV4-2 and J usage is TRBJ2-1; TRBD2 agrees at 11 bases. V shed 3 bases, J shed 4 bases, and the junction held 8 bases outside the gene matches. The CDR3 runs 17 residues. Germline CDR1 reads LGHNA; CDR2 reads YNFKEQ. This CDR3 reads CASSHPLAGGNYNEQFF. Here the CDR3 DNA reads TGTGCCAGCAGCCATCCCCTAGCGGGAGGCAATTACAATGAGCAGTTCTTC.

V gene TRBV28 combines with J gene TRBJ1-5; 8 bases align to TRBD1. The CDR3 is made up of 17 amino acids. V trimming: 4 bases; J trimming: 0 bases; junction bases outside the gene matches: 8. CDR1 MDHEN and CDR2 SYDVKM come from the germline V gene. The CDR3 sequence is CASSSPLDRDSNQPQHF. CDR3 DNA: TGTGCCAGCAGTTCCCCCTTGGACAGGGATAGCAATCAGCCCCAGCATTTT. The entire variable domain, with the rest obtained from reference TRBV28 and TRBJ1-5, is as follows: DVKVTQSSRYLVKRTGEKVFLECVQDMDHENMFWYRQDPGLGLRLIYFSYDVKMKEKGDIPEGYSVSREKKERFSLILESASTNQTSMYLCASSSPLDRDSNQPQHFGDGTRLSIL.

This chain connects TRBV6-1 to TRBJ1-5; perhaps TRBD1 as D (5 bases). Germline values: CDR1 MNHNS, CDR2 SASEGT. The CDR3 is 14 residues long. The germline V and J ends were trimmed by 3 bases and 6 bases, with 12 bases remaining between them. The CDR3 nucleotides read TGTGCCAGCAGTGATGGTACGGGGCTTCAGCCCCAGCATTTT. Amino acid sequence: CASSDGTGLQPQHF.

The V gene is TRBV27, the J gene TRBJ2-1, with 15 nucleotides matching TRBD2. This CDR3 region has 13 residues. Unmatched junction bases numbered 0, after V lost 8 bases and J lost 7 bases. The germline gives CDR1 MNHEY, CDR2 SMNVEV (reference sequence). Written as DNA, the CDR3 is TGTGCCAGCGGGACTAGCGGGAGGAATGAGCAGTTCTTC. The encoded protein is CASGTSGRNEQFF.

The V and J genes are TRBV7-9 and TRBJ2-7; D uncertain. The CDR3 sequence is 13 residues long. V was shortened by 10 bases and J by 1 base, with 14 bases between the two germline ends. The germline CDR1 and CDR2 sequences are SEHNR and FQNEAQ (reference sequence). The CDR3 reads CATSHGTSYEQYF. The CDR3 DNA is TGTGCCACTTCACATGGTACTTCCTACGAGCAGTACTTC.

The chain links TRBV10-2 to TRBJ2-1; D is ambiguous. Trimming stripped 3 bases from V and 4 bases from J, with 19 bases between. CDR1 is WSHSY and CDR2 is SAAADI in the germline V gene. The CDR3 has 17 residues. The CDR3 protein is CASSDVRRPQTYNEQFF. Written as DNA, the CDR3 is TGCGCCAGCAGTGATGTAAGGCGACCTCAGACGTACAATGAGCAGTTCTTC.

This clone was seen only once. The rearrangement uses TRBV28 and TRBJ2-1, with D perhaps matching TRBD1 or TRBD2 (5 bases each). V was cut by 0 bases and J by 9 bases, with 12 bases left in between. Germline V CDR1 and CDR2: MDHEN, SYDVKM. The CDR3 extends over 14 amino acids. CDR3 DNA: TGTGCCAGCAGTTTATGGGGGGAATTGGGTGAGCAGTTCTTC. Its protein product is CASSLWGELGEQFF.

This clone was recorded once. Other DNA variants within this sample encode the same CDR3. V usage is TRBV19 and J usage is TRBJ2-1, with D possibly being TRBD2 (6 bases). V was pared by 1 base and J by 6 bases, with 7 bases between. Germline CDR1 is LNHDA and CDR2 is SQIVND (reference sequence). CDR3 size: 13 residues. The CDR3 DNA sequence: TGTGCCAGTAGTATAGGGGGAGGCAATGAGCAGTTCTTC. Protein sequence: CASSIGGGNEQFF.

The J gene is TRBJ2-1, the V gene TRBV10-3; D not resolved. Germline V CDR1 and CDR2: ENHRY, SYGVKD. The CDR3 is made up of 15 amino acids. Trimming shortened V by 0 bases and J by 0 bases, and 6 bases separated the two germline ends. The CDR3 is CAISESDPSYNEQFF. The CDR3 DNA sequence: TGTGCCATCAGTGAGTCGGACCCCTCCTACAATGAGCAGTTCTTC.

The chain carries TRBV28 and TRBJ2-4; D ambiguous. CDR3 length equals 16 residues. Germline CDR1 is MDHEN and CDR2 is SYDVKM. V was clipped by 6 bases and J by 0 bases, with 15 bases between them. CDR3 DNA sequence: TGTGCCAGCAGACCCACGACGGTACTAGCCAAAAACATTCAGTACTTC. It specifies CASRPTTVLAKNIQYF.

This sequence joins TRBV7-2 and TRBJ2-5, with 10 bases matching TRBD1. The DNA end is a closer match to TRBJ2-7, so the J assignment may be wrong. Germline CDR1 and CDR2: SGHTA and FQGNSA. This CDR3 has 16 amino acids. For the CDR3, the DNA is TGTGCCAGCAGCGCGGGACAGGGGCTGAGCTCCTACGAGCAGTACTTC. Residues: CASSAGQGLSSYEQYF.

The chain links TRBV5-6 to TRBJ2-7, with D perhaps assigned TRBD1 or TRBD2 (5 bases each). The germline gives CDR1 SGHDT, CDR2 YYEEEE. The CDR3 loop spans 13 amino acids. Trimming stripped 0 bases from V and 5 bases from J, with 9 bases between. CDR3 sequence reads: CASSLGDPNEQYF. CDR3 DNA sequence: TGTGCCAGCAGCTTGGGGGACCCCAACGAGCAGTACTTC.

The CDR3 protein is CASRNRGRQETQYF. The CDR3 coding sequence is TGTGCCAGCAGAAACAGGGGGCGTCAAGAGACCCAGTACTTC. V is TRBV7-8 and J is TRBJ2-5; 9 positions match TRBD1. V was clipped by 6 bases and J by 2 bases; unmatched bases: 4. This CDR3 comprises 14 residues. CDR1 and CDR2 (germline): SGHVS, FQNEAQ.

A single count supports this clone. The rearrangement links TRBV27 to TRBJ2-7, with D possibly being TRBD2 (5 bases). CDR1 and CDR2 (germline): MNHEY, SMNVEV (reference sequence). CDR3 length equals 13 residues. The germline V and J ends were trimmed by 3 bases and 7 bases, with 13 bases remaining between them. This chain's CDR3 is CASSFGLDDEQYF. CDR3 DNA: TGTGCCAGCAGTTTCGGACTCGATGATGAGCAGTACTTC.

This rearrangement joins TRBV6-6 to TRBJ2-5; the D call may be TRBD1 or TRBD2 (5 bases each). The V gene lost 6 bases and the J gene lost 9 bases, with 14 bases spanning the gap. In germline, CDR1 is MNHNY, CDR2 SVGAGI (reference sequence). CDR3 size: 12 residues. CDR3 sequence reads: CASSYGTLAQYF. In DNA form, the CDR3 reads TGTGCCAGCAGCTATGGGACCTTGGCCCAGTACTTC.

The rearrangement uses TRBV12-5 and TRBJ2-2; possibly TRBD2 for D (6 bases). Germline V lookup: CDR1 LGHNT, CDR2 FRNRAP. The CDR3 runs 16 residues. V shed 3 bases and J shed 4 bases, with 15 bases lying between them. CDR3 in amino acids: CASGFLETGVTGELFF. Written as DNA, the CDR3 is TGTGCTAGTGGTTTTTTGGAAACGGGAGTCACCGGGGAGCTGTTTTTT. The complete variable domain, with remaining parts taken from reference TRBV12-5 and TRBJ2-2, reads DARVTQTPRHKVTEMGQEVTMRCQPILGHNTVFWYRQTMMQGLELLAYFRNRAPLDDSGMPKDRFSAEMPDATLATLKIQPSEPRDSAVYFCASGFLETGVTGELFFGEGSRLTVL.

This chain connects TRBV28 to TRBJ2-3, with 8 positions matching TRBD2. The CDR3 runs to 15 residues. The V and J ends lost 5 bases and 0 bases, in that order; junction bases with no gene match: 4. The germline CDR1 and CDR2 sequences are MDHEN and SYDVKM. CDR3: CASSPSSGSTDTQYF. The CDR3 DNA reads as TGTGCCAGCAGTCCCTCTAGCGGGAGCACAGATACGCAGTATTTT.